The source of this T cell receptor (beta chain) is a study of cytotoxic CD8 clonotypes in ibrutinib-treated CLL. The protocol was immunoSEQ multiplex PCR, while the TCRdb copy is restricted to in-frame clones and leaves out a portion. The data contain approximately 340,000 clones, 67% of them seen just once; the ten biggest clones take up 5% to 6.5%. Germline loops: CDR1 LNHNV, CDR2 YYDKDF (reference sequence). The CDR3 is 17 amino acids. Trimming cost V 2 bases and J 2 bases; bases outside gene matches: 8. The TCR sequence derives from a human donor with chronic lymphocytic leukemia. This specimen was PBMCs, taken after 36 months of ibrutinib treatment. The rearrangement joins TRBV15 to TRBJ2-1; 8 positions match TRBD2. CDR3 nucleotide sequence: TGTGCCACCAGCAGATTTGGACTAGCAGAAACCTACAATGAGCAGTTCTTC. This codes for CATSRFGLAETYNEQFF.